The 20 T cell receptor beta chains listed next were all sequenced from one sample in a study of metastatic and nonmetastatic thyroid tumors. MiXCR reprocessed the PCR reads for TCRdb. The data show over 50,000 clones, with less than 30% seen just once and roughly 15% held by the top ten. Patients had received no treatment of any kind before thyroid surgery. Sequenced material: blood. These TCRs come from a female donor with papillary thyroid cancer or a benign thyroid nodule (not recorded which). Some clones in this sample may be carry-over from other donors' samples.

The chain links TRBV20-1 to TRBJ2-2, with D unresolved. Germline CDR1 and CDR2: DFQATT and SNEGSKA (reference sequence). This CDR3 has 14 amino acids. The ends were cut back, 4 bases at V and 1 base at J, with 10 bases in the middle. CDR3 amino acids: CSAILGLNTGELFF. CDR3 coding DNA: TGCAGTGCTATTCTAGGGCTGAACACCGGGGAGCTGTTTTTT.

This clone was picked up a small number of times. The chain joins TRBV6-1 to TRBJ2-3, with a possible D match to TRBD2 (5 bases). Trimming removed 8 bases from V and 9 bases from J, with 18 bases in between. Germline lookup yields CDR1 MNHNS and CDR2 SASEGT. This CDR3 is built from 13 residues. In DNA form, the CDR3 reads TGTGCCAGCCGGGGTGAGCCTAGAGGGACGCAGTATTTT. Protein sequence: CASRGEPRGTQYF.

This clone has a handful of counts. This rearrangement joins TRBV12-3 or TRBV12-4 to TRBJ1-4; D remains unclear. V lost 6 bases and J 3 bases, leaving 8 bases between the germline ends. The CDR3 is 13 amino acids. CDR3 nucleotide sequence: TGTGCCAGCAGCCAAAGCCCTAATGAAAAACTGTTTTTT. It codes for CASSQSPNEKLFF.

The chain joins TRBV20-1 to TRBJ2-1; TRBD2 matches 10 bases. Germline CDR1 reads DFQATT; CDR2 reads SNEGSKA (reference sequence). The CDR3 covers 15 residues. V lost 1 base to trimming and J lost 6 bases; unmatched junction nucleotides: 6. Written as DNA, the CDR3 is TGCAGTGCTAGAGGACTAGCGGGCCCCGCCAATGAGCAGTTCTTC. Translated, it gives CSARGLAGPANEQFF.

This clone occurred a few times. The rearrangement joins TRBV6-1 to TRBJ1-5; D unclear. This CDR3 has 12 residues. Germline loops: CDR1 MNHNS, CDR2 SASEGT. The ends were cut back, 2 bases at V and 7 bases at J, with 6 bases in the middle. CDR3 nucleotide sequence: TGTGCCAGCAGTGAACTAGGACAGCCCCAGCATTTT. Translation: CASSELGQPQHF.

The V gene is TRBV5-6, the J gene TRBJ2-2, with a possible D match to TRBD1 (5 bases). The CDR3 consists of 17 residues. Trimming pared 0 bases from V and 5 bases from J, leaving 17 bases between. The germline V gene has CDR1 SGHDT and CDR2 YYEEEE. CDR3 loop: CASSLVIRQLETGELFF. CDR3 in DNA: TGTGCCAGCAGCTTGGTTATCCGACAGCTAGAGACCGGGGAGCTGTTTTTT.

CDR3 in amino acids: CSAPPPRTGGSPLHF. In DNA, the CDR3 is TGCAGTGCTCCCCCTCCCAGGACAGGTGGTTCACCCCTCCACTTT. This sequence joins TRBV20-1 and TRBJ1-6, with TRBD1 matching 7 bases. Trimming removed 5 bases from V and 9 bases from J; junction bases left unmatched: 13. CDR3 length equals 15 residues. Germline CDR1 reads DFQATT; CDR2 reads SNEGSKA (reference sequence).

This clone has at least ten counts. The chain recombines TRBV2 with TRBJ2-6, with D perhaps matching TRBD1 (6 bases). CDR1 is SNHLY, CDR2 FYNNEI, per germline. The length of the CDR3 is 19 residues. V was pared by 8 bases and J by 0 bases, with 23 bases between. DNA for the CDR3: TGTGCCAGCGAGGGGGAGAGGTTACGGGAAGGCTCTGGGGCCAACGTCCTGACTTTC. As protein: CASEGERLREGSGANVLTF.

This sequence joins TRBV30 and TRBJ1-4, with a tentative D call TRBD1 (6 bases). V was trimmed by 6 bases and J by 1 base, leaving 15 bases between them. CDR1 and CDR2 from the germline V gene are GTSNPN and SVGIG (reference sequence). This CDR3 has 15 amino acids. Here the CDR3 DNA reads TGTGCCTGCCATGCTTCGGGACAAACTAATGAAAAACTGTTTTTT. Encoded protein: CACHASGQTNEKLFF.

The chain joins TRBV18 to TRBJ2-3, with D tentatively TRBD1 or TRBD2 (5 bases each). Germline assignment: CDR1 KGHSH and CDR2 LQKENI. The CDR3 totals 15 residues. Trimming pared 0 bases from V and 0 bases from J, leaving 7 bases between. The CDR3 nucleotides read TGTGCCAGCTCACCACCGGGACGCAGCACAGATACGCAGTATTTT. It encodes CASSPPGRSTDTQYF.

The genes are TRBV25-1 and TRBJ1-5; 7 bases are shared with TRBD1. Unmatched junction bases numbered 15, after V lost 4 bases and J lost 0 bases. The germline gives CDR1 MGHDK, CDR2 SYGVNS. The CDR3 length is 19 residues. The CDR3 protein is CASSAPGTEDLYSNQPQHF. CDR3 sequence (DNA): TGTGCCAGCAGTGCCCCCGGGACAGAGGACCTTTATAGCAATCAGCCCCAGCATTTT. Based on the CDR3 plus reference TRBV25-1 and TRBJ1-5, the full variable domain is EADIYQTPRYLVIGTGKKITLECSQTMGHDKMYWYQQDPGMELHLIHYSYGVNSTEKGDLSSESTVSRIRTEHFPLTLESARPSHTSQYLCASSAPGTEDLYSNQPQHFGDGTRLSIL.

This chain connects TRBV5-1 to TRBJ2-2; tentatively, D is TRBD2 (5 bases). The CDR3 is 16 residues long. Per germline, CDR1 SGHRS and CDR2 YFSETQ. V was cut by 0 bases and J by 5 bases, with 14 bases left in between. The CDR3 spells CASSLGPRAQTGELFF. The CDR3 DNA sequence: TGCGCCAGCAGCTTGGGCCCGAGGGCGCAGACCGGGGAGCTGTTTTTT.

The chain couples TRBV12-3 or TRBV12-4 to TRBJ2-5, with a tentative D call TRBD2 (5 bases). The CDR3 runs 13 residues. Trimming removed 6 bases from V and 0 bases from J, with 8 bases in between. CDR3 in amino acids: CASSATNQETQYF. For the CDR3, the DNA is TGTGCCAGCAGCGCGACTAACCAAGAGACCCAGTACTTC.

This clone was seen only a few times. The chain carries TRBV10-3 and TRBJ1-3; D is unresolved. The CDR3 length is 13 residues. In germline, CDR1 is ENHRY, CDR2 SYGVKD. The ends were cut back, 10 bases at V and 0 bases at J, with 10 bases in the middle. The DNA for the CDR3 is TGTGCCAGCGAGCCCAGCTCTGGAAACACCATATATTTT. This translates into CASEPSSGNTIYF.

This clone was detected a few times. The DNA for the CDR3 is TGCAGTGCTAGGACTCTTGATAGGGGCGGCTACACCTTC. Translating it yields CSARTLDRGGYTF. The chain carries TRBV20-1 and TRBJ1-2, with a tentative D call TRBD1 (5 bases). V was cut by 3 bases and J by 8 bases, with 16 bases left in between. CDR1 is DFQATT and CDR2 is SNEGSKA in the germline V gene (reference sequence). The CDR3 loop spans 13 amino acids.

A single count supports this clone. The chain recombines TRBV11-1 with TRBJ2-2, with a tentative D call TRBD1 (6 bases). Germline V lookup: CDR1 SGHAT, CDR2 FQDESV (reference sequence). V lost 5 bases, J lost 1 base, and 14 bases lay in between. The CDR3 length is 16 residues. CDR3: CASSPLGAGNTGELFF. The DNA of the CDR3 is TGTGCCAGCAGCCCGTTGGGGGCCGGGAACACCGGGGAGCTGTTTTTT.

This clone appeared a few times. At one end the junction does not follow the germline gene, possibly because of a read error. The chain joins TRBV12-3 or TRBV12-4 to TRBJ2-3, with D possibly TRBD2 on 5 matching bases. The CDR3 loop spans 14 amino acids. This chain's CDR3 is CASSIALYTDTQYF. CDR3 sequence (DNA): TGTGCCAGCAGTATAGCGCTCTACACAGATACGCAGTATTTT.

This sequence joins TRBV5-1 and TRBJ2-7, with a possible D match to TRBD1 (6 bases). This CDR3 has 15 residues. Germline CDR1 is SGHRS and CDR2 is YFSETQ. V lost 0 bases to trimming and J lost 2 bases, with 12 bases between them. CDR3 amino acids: CASSLGGQSTYEQYF. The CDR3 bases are TGCGCCAGCAGCTTGGGCGGACAGTCCACCTACGAGCAGTACTTC.

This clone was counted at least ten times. CDR3 nucleotides: TGCGCCAGCAGCCACACATGGACCCGGAGACCCCAAGAGACCCAGTACTTC. Translation gives CASSHTWTRRPQETQYF. The chain uses TRBV5-1 and TRBJ2-5; D is ambiguous. CDR1 SGHRS and CDR2 YFSETQ come from the germline V gene. The CDR3 is made up of 17 amino acids. V was shortened by 4 bases and J by 1 base, with 20 bases between the two germline ends. Full variable domain (outside the CDR3, taken from reference TRBV5-1 and TRBJ2-5): KAGVTQTPRYLIKTRGQQVTLSCSPISGHRSVSWYQQTPGQGLQFLFEYFSETQRNKGNFPGRFSGRQFSNSRSEMNVSTLELGDSALYLCASSHTWTRRPQETQYFGPGTRLLVL.

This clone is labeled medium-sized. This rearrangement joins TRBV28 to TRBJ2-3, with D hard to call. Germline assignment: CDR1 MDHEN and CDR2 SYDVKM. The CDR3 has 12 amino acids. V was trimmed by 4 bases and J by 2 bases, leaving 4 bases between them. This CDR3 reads CASSSYTDTQYF. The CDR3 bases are TGTGCCAGCAGTTCCTACACAGATACGCAGTATTTT.